This T cell receptor (beta chain) comes out of a study of blood T cell repertoires in COVID-19. TCRdb's copy holds only in-frame clones and misses some; the assay was immunoSEQ multiplex PCR. The data contain 330,000 or so clones, almost 90% of them singletons. Contact with a PCR-confirmed or clinician-diagnosed COVID-19 case occurred within 2 weeks of entry. The CDR3 loop spans 13 amino acids. Germline V gives CDR1 LNHDA, CDR2 SQIVND (reference sequence). The V end lost 11 bases, the J end lost 0 bases, and 11 bases lay between the germline ends. The J gene is TRBJ1-3, the V gene TRBV19; no clear D gene. This TCR was recovered from a woman aged 25-40 years who had been exposed to COVID-19. Input material: PBMCs or T cells enriched from blood (not recorded which). This CDR3 reads CAAAASSGNTIYF. The DNA for the CDR3 is TGTGCCGCCGCAGCTAGCTCTGGAAACACCATATATTTT.